The TCR beta chain described here comes from a study of CXCR4 blockade with PD-1 therapy in pancreatic cancer. No neoadjuvant therapy was given before resection to the patients supplying these archived tumor blocks. Whole-study findings and limits: Tumor clonality averaged around 0.14 versus 0.05 in healthy blood, not predicting survival. Clone frequency correlated with its number of distinct nucleotide rearrangements. Without paired alpha-beta data, shared specificity of dominant clones is unconfirmed.

This clone was seen more than once but under ten times. Its antigen is currently unknown. TCRdb's copy holds only in-frame clones and misses some; the assay was immunoSEQ multiplex PCR. The sample consists of several thousand clones, 30% to 45% of them appearing once. J lost 14 bases, V lost 5 bases, and 12 bases had no gene match. CDR1 and CDR2 (germline): MNHGY, SAAAGT. The CDR3 consists of 14 residues. Sequenced sample: tumor tissue. The TCR was taken from a human donor with pancreatic ductal adenocarcinoma. The chain carries TRBV6-8 and TRBJ2-1, with 10 bases fitting TRBD2. CDR3 sequence (DNA): TGTGCCAGCAGTGCAACGACTAGCGGGCGATGGGAGTTCTTC. Its protein product is CASSATTSGRWEFF.